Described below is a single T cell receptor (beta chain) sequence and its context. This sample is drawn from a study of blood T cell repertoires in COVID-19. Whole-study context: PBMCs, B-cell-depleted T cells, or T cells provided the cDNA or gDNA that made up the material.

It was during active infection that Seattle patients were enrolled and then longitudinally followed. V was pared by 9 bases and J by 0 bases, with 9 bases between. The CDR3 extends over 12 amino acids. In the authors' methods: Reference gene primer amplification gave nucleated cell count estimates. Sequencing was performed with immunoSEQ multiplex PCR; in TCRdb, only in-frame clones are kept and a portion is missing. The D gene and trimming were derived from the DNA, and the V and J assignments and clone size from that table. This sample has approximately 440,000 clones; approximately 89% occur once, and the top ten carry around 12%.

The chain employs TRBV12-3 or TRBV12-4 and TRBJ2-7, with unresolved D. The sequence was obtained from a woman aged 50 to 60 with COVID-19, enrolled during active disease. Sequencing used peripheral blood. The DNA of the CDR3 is TGTGCCAGTAAGCTAACCTCCTACGAGCAGTACTTC. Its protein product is CASKLTSYEQYF.